This T cell receptor beta chain came from a study of cytomegalovirus exposure and HLA in healthy donors. Study-wide results and limits: A few V segments could not be told apart, such as TRBV6-2 and TRBV6-3, and were left out.

The PCR had 60 Vbeta and 13 Jbeta primers. Method: immunoSEQ multiplex PCR; TCRdb's copy keeps in-frame clones and lacks some. The sample lists 100,000 to 120,000 clones; more than 65% were seen once. The CDR3 sequence is 16 residues long. In germline, CDR1 is SGHRS, CDR2 YFSETQ. The ends lost 4 bases at V and 3 bases at J; junction bases unmatched: 11. With regard to this clone: Its target is not known.

The material sequenced was PBMCs. The rearrangement links TRBV5-1 to TRBJ2-7, with TRBD2 matching over 9 bases. This clonotype was sampled from a man aged 35 to 55 in good health and CMV-seropositive. The CDR3 DNA reads as TGCGCCAGCAGCCCCGCAATCGCGACTAGCGGCTACGAGCAGTACTTC. Protein product: CASSPAIATSGYEQYF.